This TCR beta chain derives from a study of blood T cell repertoires in COVID-19. Study in general: Acute and convalescent COVID-19 samples came from the United States, Italy and Spain.

The germline V and J ends were trimmed by 1 base and 0 bases, with 8 bases remaining between them. The CDR3 length is 14 residues. The authors' processing: Estimation of nucleated cell counts was performed using reference gene primer amplification. The data were produced by immunoSEQ multiplex PCR, yet TCRdb's version contains in-frame clones alone and is incomplete. V, J and clone size reflect that table, while D and trimming were determined from the DNA. The profile shows about 40,000 clones, approximately 91% of them singletons. This clonotype originated in a woman in her 30s in a cohort sampled during active COVID-19. The sample consisted of peripheral blood. The chain links TRBV5-3 to TRBJ2-7; the D is unclear. TRBV5-3 is classed as an ORF, of uncertain function. The CDR3 nucleotides are TGTGCCAGAAGCTTGAACGAGCCCTCCTACGAGCAGTACTTC. Translated: CARSLNEPSYEQYF.